These 23 T cell receptor beta chains share one sample of origin, sequenced in a study of OX40 agonist ivuxolimab in advanced cancers. Clones were sequenced by immunoSEQ multiplex PCR, and TCRdb holds only the in-frame ones, with some missing. This sample yields 50,000 to 55,000 clones, of which around 89% are seen a single time; approximately 10% belongs to the top ten. The sequencing here drew on CD4+ or CD8+ T cells sorted from blood, taken in a trial of the OX40 agonist ivuxolimab. The receptors derive from an adult with an advanced solid tumor such as melanoma, head and neck, liver or kidney cancer.

In this sample, this clone turned up once. The V and J genes are TRBV28 and TRBJ1-4; D is unresolved. CDR1 MDHEN and CDR2 SYDVKM come from the germline V gene. The length of the CDR3 is 11 residues. V was pared by 5 bases and J by 12 bases, with 10 bases between. The CDR3 reads CASSGQAELFF. CDR3 coding DNA: TGTGCCAGCAGTGGGCAGGCGGAACTGTTTTTT.

J is TRBJ1-1 and V is TRBV6-1, with 11 positions matching TRBD1. Germline CDR1 is MNHNS and CDR2 is SASEGT. J gave up 3 bases and V 7 bases, and 4 bases lay outside the gene matches. This CDR3 spans 14 amino acids. The CDR3 DNA reads TGTGCCAGCACCCCGGACAGGGGGCACACTGAAGCTTTCTTT. This sequence encodes CASTPDRGHTEAFF.

The sample holds a few counts of this clone. The chain links TRBV18 to TRBJ2-7; D is undetermined. Trimming stripped 9 bases from V and 2 bases from J, with 17 bases between. Germline CDR1 KGHSH, CDR2 LQKENI. The CDR3 is made up of 14 amino acids. DNA for the CDR3: TGTGCCAGTTCCCCAGCCCCTAGAGCCTACGAGCAGTACTTC. Its translation is CASSPAPRAYEQYF.

J is TRBJ2-5 and V is TRBV6-6, with a weak D call TRBD2 (6 bases). Trimming stripped 5 bases from V and 4 bases from J, with 17 bases between. Per the germline V gene, CDR1 is MNHNY and CDR2 is SVGAGI (reference sequence). There are 15 residues in the CDR3. This CDR3 is CASSRDLAGRETQYF. CDR3 coding DNA: TGTGCCAGCAGTCGGGACTTGGCGGGACGAGAGACCCAGTACTTC.

The chain recombines TRBV28 with TRBJ1-6; a weak D match, TRBD1 (6 bases). The CDR3 loop spans 15 amino acids. In germline, CDR1 is MDHEN, CDR2 SYDVKM. The germline V and J ends were trimmed by 8 bases and 7 bases, with 18 bases remaining between them. The CDR3 DNA reads as TGTGCCAGCCGGTCACCTCAGGGGCTGAATTCACCCCTCCACTTT. Protein sequence: CASRSPQGLNSPLHF.

The chain recombines TRBV6-1 with TRBJ2-1; D is possibly TRBD2 (5 bases). Germline loops: CDR1 MNHNS, CDR2 SASEGT. The CDR3 runs to 15 residues. Trimming stripped 6 bases from V and 0 bases from J, with 12 bases between. The CDR3 region has the DNA TGTGCCAGCAGGGCGGGCTTGAGCTCCTACAATGAGCAGTTCTTC. As protein: CASRAGLSSYNEQFF.

This chain joins TRBV2 and TRBJ2-2; 9 nucleotides align to TRBD1. The V gene end was trimmed by 7 bases and the J gene end by 7 bases; junction bases not matched to a gene: 7. CDR1 SNHLY and CDR2 FYNNEI come from the germline V gene. The CDR3 sequence is 14 residues long. CDR3 sequence: CASKQTGGSGELFF. CDR3 coding DNA: TGTGCCAGCAAGCAAACAGGGGGCAGCGGGGAGCTGTTTTTT.

The V call is TRBV7-9, the J call TRBJ2-2; weak D call: TRBD1 (6 bases). The CDR3 sequence is 19 residues long. V gave up 5 bases and J gave up 6 bases, with 28 bases separating them. Germline V CDR1 and CDR2: SEHNR, FQNEAQ (reference sequence). The DNA of the CDR3 is TGTGCCAGCAGCCCAAGCACCGAAAGGGGGTTTCATAGTGCCGGGGAGCTGTTTTTT. Translating gives CASSPSTERGFHSAGELFF.

V and J are TRBV7-2 and TRBJ2-2; D is unclear. V lost 1 base and J lost 0, with 9 bases in between. From germline, CDR1 is SGHTA and CDR2 FQGNSA. CDR3 length equals 16 residues. The CDR3, as DNA: TGTGCCAGCAGCTTAGAGGCGGTCGCGAACACCGGGGAGCTGTTTTTT. It specifies CASSLEAVANTGELFF. Combining the CDR3 with reference TRBV7-2 and TRBJ2-2 gives the whole variable domain GAGVSQSPSNKVTEKGKDVELRCDPISGHTALYWYRQSLGQGLEFLIYFQGNSAPDKSGLPSDRFSAERTGGSVSTLTIQRTQQEDSAVYLCASSLEAVANTGELFFGEGSRLTVL.

The chain links TRBV20-1 to TRBJ1-1; D is ambiguous. This CDR3 is 11 amino acids long. Trimming stripped 5 bases from V and 1 base from J, with 5 bases between. Germline CDR1 DFQATT, CDR2 SNEGSKA (reference sequence). For the CDR3, the DNA is TGCAGTGCTCCAGCGAACACTGAAGCTTTCTTT. This encodes CSAPANTEAFF.

This clone was counted once. The rearrangement uses TRBV19 and TRBJ1-5, with a tentative D call TRBD1 (6 bases). CDR1 and CDR2 (germline): LNHDA, SQIVND (reference sequence). V lost 3 bases and J 1 base, leaving 13 bases between the germline ends. The CDR3 contains 16 residues. This CDR3 is CASSIVTGQSNQPQHF. CDR3 nucleotide sequence: TGTGCCAGTAGTATTGTCACAGGGCAAAGCAATCAGCCCCAGCATTTT.

Concerning this clone: This CDR3 is also generated by other DNA sequences in the sample. The V and J genes are TRBV10-3 and TRBJ2-1; 8 bases are a match to TRBD2. CDR1 is ENHRY and CDR2 is SYGVKD in the germline V gene. After removal of 0 bases from V and 6 bases from J, the junction contained 10 bases not matched to a gene. The CDR3 spans 17 residues. CDR3 sequence reads: CAISESSREGPGNEQFF. The DNA of the CDR3 is TGTGCCATCAGTGAGTCGAGTCGGGAGGGCCCCGGCAATGAGCAGTTCTTC.

Here the CDR3 DNA reads TGTGCCAGCCAGGACGAGGCTAGCACAGATACGCAGTATTTT. It encodes CASQDEASTDTQYF. V and J are TRBV6-1 and TRBJ2-3; D is unclear. Germline CDR1 reads MNHNS; CDR2 reads SASEGT. The CDR3 is made up of 14 amino acids. The ends were cut back, 8 bases at V and 0 bases at J, with 12 bases in the middle.

This clone was seen only once. The V gene is TRBV7-8, the J gene TRBJ2-5; TRBD2 might be the D (5 bases). Trimming removed 5 bases at V and 2 bases at J, with 9 bases between. CDR3 length equals 13 residues. The V gene's germline CDR1 is SGHVS and CDR2 FQNEAQ. The CDR3 sequence: CASSPSGQETQYF. The CDR3 DNA reads TGTGCCAGCAGCCCATCGGGGCAAGAGACCCAGTACTTC.

J is TRBJ2-1 and V is TRBV9; unclear D gene. The CDR3 is made up of 14 amino acids. Trimming took 0 bases from V and 6 from J, leaving 10 bases between them. The germline V gene has CDR1 SGDLS and CDR2 YYNGEE. The CDR3 sequence: CASSVGFAPNEQFF. The CDR3 DNA reads TGTGCCAGCAGCGTAGGGTTTGCACCCAATGAGCAGTTCTTC.

The J gene is TRBJ2-1, the V gene TRBV29-1; D remains unclear. V lost 3 bases and J 4 bases, leaving 10 bases between the germline ends. The CDR3 is 13 residues long. Germline CDR1 is SQVTM and CDR2 is ANQGSEA. The CDR3 protein is CSVDRAVYNEQFF. The CDR3 DNA reads as TGCAGCGTTGATAGGGCAGTTTACAATGAGCAGTTCTTC.

The gene calls are TRBV6-1 and TRBJ1-5, with 10 bases aligning to TRBD1. V was clipped by 6 bases and J by 11 bases; unmatched bases: 10. The CDR3 length is 14 residues. Germline V lookup: CDR1 MNHNS, CDR2 SASEGT. The CDR3 protein is CASRVSEGTGAQHF. In DNA, the CDR3 is TGTGCCAGCAGAGTATCCGAGGGGACAGGGGCCCAGCATTTT.

The chain uses TRBV28 and TRBJ2-3; 13 positions match TRBD2. The CDR3 has 18 amino acids. The germline gives CDR1 MDHEN, CDR2 SYDVKM. With 5 bases clipped from V and 2 bases from J, the junction kept 10 bases outside the gene matches. DNA for the CDR3: TGTGCCAGCAGTCCGCTAGGGACTAGCGGGGCCTACACAGATACGCAGTATTTT. Protein sequence: CASSPLGTSGAYTDTQYF.

V usage is TRBV19 and J usage is TRBJ1-1, with D possibly TRBD1 on 5 matching bases. In germline, CDR1 is LNHDA, CDR2 SQIVND (reference sequence). There are 15 residues in the CDR3. Trimming pared 1 base from V and 4 bases from J, leaving 13 bases between. The CDR3 DNA follows: TGTGCCAGTAGTATAGTGGCGGGGGGAGGCACTGAAGCTTTCTTT. Translated: CASSIVAGGGTEAFF.

The chain links TRBV6-5 to TRBJ1-5; no firm D call. CDR3 length: 13 amino acids. V lost 6 bases, J lost 6 bases, and 12 bases lay in between. Germline V gene lookup returns CDR1 MNHEY and CDR2 SVGAGI. CDR3 loop: CASSRGSGQPQHF. The CDR3 DNA sequence: TGTGCCAGCAGCCGCGGTTCGGGTCAGCCCCAGCATTTT.

The chain combines TRBV6-1 with TRBJ2-2; D call uncertain. The germline gives CDR1 MNHNS, CDR2 SASEGT. The CDR3 runs to 13 residues. Trimming cost V 6 bases and J 6 bases, with 11 bases left between them. CDR3 residues: CASSPDGAGELFF. DNA for the CDR3: TGTGCCAGCAGCCCCGACGGCGCCGGGGAGCTGTTTTTT.

This chain connects TRBV6-5 to TRBJ2-5, with TRBD1 matching 8 bases. With V trimmed by 0 bases and J by 2 bases, 2 bases remained unmatched. The CDR3 is 15 amino acids. In germline, CDR1 is MNHEY, CDR2 SVGAGI. The CDR3 DNA follows: TGTGCCAGCAGTTACTCCGGGACAGGACAAGAGACCCAGTACTTC. Its protein product is CASSYSGTGQETQYF.

The chain joins TRBV29-1 to TRBJ1-1; 7 bases line up with TRBD1. The J segment lost 1 base and the V segment lost 6 bases, leaving 8 bases of the junction unmatched. The CDR3 consists of 14 residues. Germline CDR1 SQVTM, CDR2 ANQGSEA. The CDR3 DNA reads TGCAGCGTCGGAGGGGGCGCCGGGAACACTGAAGCTTTCTTT. Translated: CSVGGGAGNTEAFF.